Below are 22 T cell receptor beta chains sequenced from a single sample in a study of radiotherapy plus CTLA-4 blockade in lung cancer. Here immunoSEQ multiplex PCR was the method, and the copy in TCRdb shows in-frame clones only, minus some. The table lists roughly 30,000 clones, about 78% of them singletons, with approximately 7.5% in the top ten. The source material was peripheral blood, sampled from a patient treated with radiotherapy plus ipilimumab. The receptors derive from a human donor with non-small cell lung cancer who had stable disease on radiotherapy plus ipilimumab.

This sequence joins TRBV5-6 and TRBJ1-4; D unresolved. Germline V CDR1 and CDR2: SGHDT, YYEEEE. The CDR3 sequence is 16 residues long. V gave up 2 bases and J gave up 7 bases, with 18 bases separating them. CDR3 sequence reads: CASSFKGTRWGEKLFF. The DNA for the CDR3 is TGTGCCAGCAGCTTTAAGGGTACGAGATGGGGTGAAAAACTGTTTTTT.

CDR3 sequence (DNA): TGTGCCAGCAGTTCAGCCGGGGGAAGGCTTGGCGAAAAACTGTTTTTT. Protein product: CASSSAGGRLGEKLFF. The V gene is TRBV6-5, the J gene TRBJ1-4; TRBD1 might be the D (5 bases). This CDR3 comprises 16 residues. V was trimmed by 4 bases and J by 8 bases, leaving 20 bases between them. Germline assignment: CDR1 MNHEY and CDR2 SVGAGI.

V usage is TRBV11-3 and J usage is TRBJ1-1; D gene uncertain. V was pared by 3 bases and J by 3 bases, with 8 bases between. The CDR3 totals 13 residues. CDR1 and CDR2 from the germline V gene are SGHNT and YENEEA. The CDR3 here is CASSLIGDTEAFF. CDR3 DNA: TGTGCCAGCAGCTTGATCGGGGACACTGAAGCTTTCTTT.

The V and J genes are TRBV12-5 and TRBJ1-2, with 9 bases fitting TRBD1. The V segment lost 0 bases and the J segment 2 bases; nucleotides outside the gene matches: 7. Germline assignment: CDR1 LGHNT and CDR2 FRNRAP. The CDR3 loop spans 17 amino acids. The CDR3 is CASGLVTRGQGNYGYTF. CDR3 sequence (DNA): TGTGCTAGTGGTTTGGTGACCCGAGGACAGGGGAACTATGGCTACACCTTC.

The CDR3 reads CASSSSSHGGVGKETQYF. The CDR3 DNA sequence: TGCGCCAGCAGCTCCTCTTCTCATGGCGGTGTGGGTAAGGAGACCCAGTACTTC. The chain couples TRBV5-1 to TRBJ2-5; D not certain. There are 18 residues in the CDR3. Trimming took off 3 bases at V and 5 bases at J, with 26 bases between the two ends. The germline V gene has CDR1 SGHRS and CDR2 YFSETQ.

The chain joins TRBV6-5 to TRBJ1-1; D is undetermined. Trimming took off 5 bases at V and 1 base at J, with 5 bases between the two ends. The CDR3 has 12 amino acids. Germline values: CDR1 MNHEY, CDR2 SVGAGI. The CDR3 protein is CASSPTNTEAFF. The CDR3 DNA sequence: TGTGCCAGCAGTCCTACGAACACTGAAGCTTTCTTT.

CDR3 sequence (DNA): TGTGCCAGCTCACCCATCGCACCCCCTGAAAACGCTGAAGCTTTCTTT. It yields the protein CASSPIAPPENAEAFF. V and J are TRBV18 and TRBJ1-1; D not resolved. CDR1 is KGHSH and CDR2 is LQKENI in the germline V gene. V was shortened by 3 bases and J by 6 bases, with 20 bases between the two germline ends. The CDR3 spans 16 residues.

This clone has more than one count but fewer than ten. The chain employs TRBV11-3 and TRBJ2-2; TRBD2 is a possible D gene (6 bases). The V gene lost 2 bases and the J gene lost 4 bases, with 11 bases spanning the gap. The CDR3 sequence is 15 residues long. Germline V lookup: CDR1 SGHNT, CDR2 YENEEA. The CDR3 DNA sequence: TGTGCCAGCAGCTTATCACGGGGGAGCACCGGGGAGCTGTTTTTT. This translates into CASSLSRGSTGELFF.

The chain carries TRBV5-1 and TRBJ1-3; D might be TRBD1 (5 bases). The CDR3 spans 15 residues. Trimming took 2 bases from V and 0 from J, leaving 9 bases between them. Germline loops: CDR1 SGHRS, CDR2 YFSETQ. Here the CDR3 DNA reads TGCGCCAGCAGCTTCAACGGGGGCTCTGGAAACACCATATATTTT. As protein: CASSFNGGSGNTIYF.

The chain carries TRBV18 and TRBJ2-3, with a weak D call TRBD1 (5 bases). Germline V CDR1 and CDR2: KGHSH, LQKENI. CDR3 size: 15 residues. V lost 0 bases and J lost 6, with 13 bases in between. The CDR3 DNA reads TGTGCCAGCTCACCACCACGGGCAGGGTCCGATACGCAGTATTTT. Amino acid sequence: CASSPPRAGSDTQYF.

This rearrangement joins TRBV28 to TRBJ1-5, with TRBD1 as a possible D gene (6 bases). This CDR3 spans 15 amino acids. Looked up from germline, CDR1 is MDHEN and CDR2 is SYDVKM. Trimming took off 6 bases at V and 6 bases at J, with 18 bases between the two ends. In DNA, the CDR3 is TGTGCCAGCAGGAATAGAGTCGGGGGCGGTCAGCCCCAGCATTTT. It translates to CASRNRVGGGQPQHF.

This sequence joins TRBV6-6 and TRBJ1-5; D unclear. V was trimmed by 5 bases and J by 0 bases, leaving 8 bases between them. Germline values: CDR1 MNHNY, CDR2 SVGAGI (reference sequence). CDR3 length: 14 amino acids. CDR3 DNA sequence: TGTGCCAGCAGTCGACAAAGTAGCAATCAGCCCCAGCATTTT. This codes for CASSRQSSNQPQHF.

This clone was recorded a few times. The chain links TRBV27 to TRBJ1-1; 8 positions agree with TRBD1. This CDR3 is built from 14 residues. After removal of 7 bases from V and 5 bases from J, the junction contained 9 bases not matched to a gene. Looked up from germline, CDR1 is MNHEY and CDR2 is SMNVEV (reference sequence). Written as DNA, the CDR3 is TGTGCCAGCAAGCTAAGGACAGGGCGGACTGAAGCTTTCTTT. Translating it yields CASKLRTGRTEAFF.

V gene TRBV18 combines with J gene TRBJ2-7; unclear D gene. Trimming cost V 3 bases and J 2 bases, with 11 bases left between them. CDR1 is KGHSH and CDR2 is LQKENI in the germline V gene. This CDR3 is 14 amino acids long. CDR3 sequence: CASSPGDITYEQYF. The CDR3 DNA is TGTGCCAGCTCACCGGGCGATATCACCTACGAGCAGTACTTC.

The chain uses TRBV19 and TRBJ1-2; 7 positions agree with TRBD1. This CDR3 is built from 14 residues. The germline V gene has CDR1 LNHDA and CDR2 SQIVND (reference sequence). V was pared by 3 bases and J by 7 bases, with 8 bases of the junction left unmatched. The CDR3 bases are TGTGCCAGTAGTATCGACAGGGAATGGTTTGGCTACACCTTC. Amino acids: CASSIDREWFGYTF.

This clone came up once. This sequence joins TRBV5-6 and TRBJ1-5; D is uncertain. The CDR3 consists of 16 residues. V was trimmed by 0 bases and J by 4 bases, leaving 14 bases between them. Germline CDR1 is SGHDT and CDR2 is YYEEEE. CDR3 DNA sequence: TGTGCCAGCAGCTTGGGGTCGGGCACCTCTAATCAGCCCCAGCATTTT. Translating it yields CASSLGSGTSNQPQHF.

The chain combines TRBV19 with TRBJ2-7; a weak D match, TRBD1 (5 bases). This CDR3 region has 13 residues. Trimming took 5 bases from V and 4 from J, leaving 12 bases between them. The germline V gene encodes CDR1 LNHDA and CDR2 SQIVND (reference sequence). The CDR3 DNA sequence: TGTGCCAGTAGTCAGGGCCTTCTGTACGAGCAGTACGTC. It translates to CASSQGLLYEQYV.

The chain is built from TRBV29-1 and TRBJ2-5; D is possibly TRBD1 (8 bases). CDR1 and CDR2 from the germline V gene are SQVTM and ANQGSEA. Trimming pared 8 bases from V and 9 bases from J, leaving 25 bases between. CDR3 size: 14 residues. The CDR3 coding sequence is TGCAGCACCATGACAGGGGCCCTCGCGGGGGCCCAGTACTTC. Amino acids: CSTMTGALAGAQYF.

This chain uses TRBV5-1 with TRBJ1-2, with D perhaps matching TRBD1 (5 bases). Germline V CDR1 and CDR2: SGHRS, YFSETQ. This CDR3 has 15 amino acids. V was trimmed by 5 bases and J by 4 bases, leaving 18 bases between them. CDR3 in DNA: TGCGCCAGCAGGATGGAGAGGGGTAGTCCCTATGGCTACACCTTC. It yields the protein CASRMERGSPYGYTF. The full variable domain, with the rest looked up from reference TRBV5-1 and TRBJ1-2, is KAGVTQTPRYLIKTRGQQVTLSCSPISGHRSVSWYQQTPGQGLQFLFEYFSETQRNKGNFPGRFSGRQFSNSRSEMNVSTLELGDSALYLCASRMERGSPYGYTFGSGTRLTVV.

Here the CDR3 DNA reads TGCGCCAGCAGCCAAGGCCCTAGCGGGGGGCTAAGTTACAATGAGCAGTTCTTC. Translation: CASSQGPSGGLSYNEQFF. The V and J genes are TRBV4-1 and TRBJ2-1; 11 nucleotides line up with TRBD2. Germline V lookup: CDR1 MGHRA, CDR2 YSYEKL. V was clipped by 1 base and J by 4 bases; unmatched bases: 9. The CDR3 totals 18 residues.

The chain has TRBV20-1 and TRBJ1-3; D gene unclear. Germline assignment: CDR1 DFQATT and CDR2 SNEGSKA (reference sequence). The CDR3 covers 11 residues. Trimming left V 3 bases short and J 2 bases short, with 2 bases between. The DNA of the CDR3 is TGCAGTGCTAGTCCTGGAAACACCATATATTTT. It codes for CSASPGNTIYF.

The J gene is TRBJ1-6, the V gene TRBV7-9; D may be TRBD1 (5 bases). Per the germline V gene, CDR1 is SEHNR and CDR2 is FQNEAQ (reference sequence). The CDR3 runs 13 residues. The V gene lost 5 bases and the J gene lost 7 bases, with 9 bases spanning the gap. The CDR3 nucleotides read TGTGCCAGCAGCCCTGAGGGGAATTCACCCCTCCACTTT. This encodes CASSPEGNSPLHF.